The 16 T cell receptor beta chains given below trace back to one sample, sequenced in a study of T cells in tuberculosis. The time point here: new active TB diagnosis, blood taken before or within 7 days of starting treatment. Libraries were prepared by immunoSEQ multiplex PCR; TCRdb keeps only in-frame clonotypes and omits some of them. The table lists tens of thousands of clones, about 90% of them singletons, with 6.5% to 7% in the top ten. The material was PBMCs, obtained at tuberculosis diagnosis. Source of these receptors: an adult with tuberculosis.

This chain connects TRBV5-4 to TRBJ2-2, with 8 positions matching TRBD2. The V segment lost 3 bases and the J segment 4 bases; nucleotides outside the gene matches: 11. The CDR3 extends over 17 amino acids. Germline CDR1 is SGHNT and CDR2 is YYREEE (reference sequence). The CDR3 region is CASSSKTGTSPTGELFF. CDR3 nucleotide sequence: TGTGCCAGCAGCTCAAAAACCGGGACTAGTCCCACCGGGGAGCTGTTTTTT.

This chain's CDR3 is CASSIAGKGSYEQYF. In DNA, the CDR3 is TGTGCCAGTAGTATCGCAGGGAAAGGATCCTACGAGCAGTACTTC. The chain carries TRBV19 and TRBJ2-7; D perhaps matches TRBD1 (5 bases). The CDR3 consists of 15 residues. CDR1 is LNHDA and CDR2 is SQIVND in the germline V gene (reference sequence). V lost 3 bases to trimming and J lost 1 base, with 13 bases between them.

This clone has only one observation. This sequence joins TRBV19 and TRBJ1-6; 7 positions match TRBD1. CDR3 length: 15 amino acids. The V segment lost 4 bases and the J segment 8 bases; nucleotides outside the gene matches: 8. Looked up from germline, CDR1 is LNHDA and CDR2 is SQIVND (reference sequence). CDR3 bases: TGTGCCAGTAGTACCCGACAGGGCATTGATTCACCCCTCCACTTT. Translation: CASSTRQGIDSPLHF.

The CDR3 bases are TGCGCCAGCAGCTTGACCCGGGGACAGGGGACGTCGGAGCAGTACTTC. Amino acids: CASSLTRGQGTSEQYF. The rearrangement uses TRBV5-1 and TRBJ2-7; 10 positions match TRBD1. V was clipped by 1 base and J by 7 bases; unmatched bases: 11. In germline, CDR1 is SGHRS, CDR2 YFSETQ. The CDR3 loop spans 16 amino acids.

CDR3 DNA: TGCGCCAGCAGCACGACAGCTAACTATGGCTACACCTTC. Translation gives CASSTTANYGYTF. The chain employs TRBV5-1 and TRBJ1-2, with D perhaps TRBD1 (5 bases). The CDR3 is 13 residues long. Germline loops: CDR1 SGHRS, CDR2 YFSETQ. V was pared by 4 bases and J by 0 bases, with 7 bases between.

The chain carries TRBV6-6 and TRBJ2-7, with 9 bases fitting TRBD1. Losses at the gene ends were 7 bases for V and 5 bases for J; bases not matched to a gene: 12. Germline CDR1 reads MNHNY; CDR2 reads SVGAGI (reference sequence). CDR3 length: 15 residues. CDR3 loop: CASNKGGQGGDEQYF. The CDR3 region has the DNA TGTGCCAGCAACAAGGGGGGACAGGGAGGCGACGAGCAGTACTTC.

J is TRBJ2-7 and V is TRBV7-2; a possible D gene is TRBD1 (5 bases). CDR1 and CDR2 (germline): SGHTA, FQGNSA. The CDR3 is 15 residues long. The ends were cut back, 2 bases at V and 0 bases at J, with 11 bases in the middle. The CDR3 is CASSLRQMSSYEQYF. The CDR3 coding sequence is TGTGCCAGCAGCTTAAGACAGATGAGCTCCTACGAGCAGTACTTC.

The chain employs TRBV6-5 and TRBJ1-3; D might be TRBD1 (6 bases). The ends were cut back, 7 bases at V and 8 bases at J, with 18 bases in the middle. The CDR3 runs to 14 residues. Germline assignment: CDR1 MNHEY and CDR2 SVGAGI. DNA for the CDR3: TGTGCCAGCAAACGCGTGTCAGGGGTGTACACCATATATTTT. Amino acid sequence: CASKRVSGVYTIYF.

The chain joins TRBV4-3 to TRBJ2-6; no definite D call. The CDR3 contains 14 residues. Germline V gene lookup returns CDR1 LGHNA and CDR2 YSLEER. V was cut by 1 base and J by 1 base, with 2 bases left in between. The CDR3 is CASSQASGANVLTF. The DNA for the CDR3 is TGCGCCAGCAGCCAAGCGTCTGGGGCCAACGTCCTGACTTTC.

J is TRBJ2-2 and V is TRBV19, with 9 bases lining up with TRBD2. CDR1 and CDR2 from the germline V gene are LNHDA and SQIVND (reference sequence). The CDR3 sequence is 14 residues long. With V trimmed by 4 bases and J by 6 bases, 3 bases remained unmatched. This CDR3 reads CASSTGTSPGELFF. CDR3 sequence (DNA): TGTGCCAGTAGTACCGGGACTAGCCCCGGGGAGCTGTTTTTT.

The rearrangement joins TRBV7-3 to TRBJ2-7; 7 positions agree with TRBD1. The CDR3 extends over 13 amino acids. The germline gives CDR1 SGHTA, CDR2 FQGTGA. With V trimmed by 3 bases and J by 2 bases, 1 base remained unmatched. The CDR3 reads CASSFGQAYEQYF. In DNA form, the CDR3 reads TGTGCCAGCAGCTTCGGACAGGCCTACGAGCAGTACTTC.

In its sample, this clone is medium-sized (0.01 to 0.1%). The V gene is TRBV6-5, the J gene TRBJ1-2; the match to TRBD1 covers 10 bases. Per germline, CDR1 MNHEY and CDR2 SVGAGI. CDR3 length equals 16 residues. V was pared by 0 bases and J by 3 bases, with 4 bases of the junction left unmatched. The CDR3 bases are TGTGCCAGCAGTTACTCCCGGACAGGGGGGCACTATGGCTACACCTTC. Its protein is CASSYSRTGGHYGYTF.

The chain couples TRBV5-1 to TRBJ1-2; no definite D call. V lost 0 bases and J 7 bases, leaving 10 bases between the germline ends. Germline assignment: CDR1 SGHRS and CDR2 YFSETQ. The CDR3 extends over 13 amino acids. CDR3 in amino acids: CASSLAGYSGYTF. DNA of the CDR3: TGCGCCAGCAGCTTGGCCGGATACAGTGGCTACACCTTC.

The V call is TRBV5-4, the J call TRBJ1-1; D is ambiguous. V was trimmed by 4 bases and J by 1 base, leaving 8 bases between them. Germline V CDR1 and CDR2: SGHNT, YYREEE (reference sequence). The CDR3 contains 13 residues. The CDR3 is CASSLDRNTEAFF. Here the CDR3 DNA reads TGTGCCAGCAGCCTAGACCGGAACACTGAAGCTTTCTTT.

The J gene is TRBJ1-1, the V gene TRBV5-4; D unresolved. The CDR3 covers 13 residues. The germline CDR1 and CDR2 sequences are SGHNT and YYREEE (reference sequence). V gave up 0 bases and J gave up 7 bases, with 10 bases separating them. The CDR3 spells CASSLGTGLEAFF. The CDR3 DNA sequence: TGTGCCAGCAGCTTGGGCACTGGGCTTGAAGCTTTCTTT.

The chain carries TRBV10-2 and TRBJ1-2, with a tentative D call TRBD1 (6 bases). The CDR3 is 16 residues long. The V and J ends lost 0 bases and 8 bases respectively, with 19 bases between them. Germline loops: CDR1 WSHSY, CDR2 SAAADI. The CDR3 is CASSESNTGFLRGYTF. Here the CDR3 DNA reads TGCGCCAGCAGTGAGTCGAACACAGGGTTCTTGCGCGGCTACACCTTC.